The 28 T cell receptor beta chains below come from one sample, sequenced in a study of PD-1 blockade in mismatch repair-deficient tumors. Here immunoSEQ multiplex PCR was the method, and the copy in TCRdb shows in-frame clones only, minus some. The data show tens of thousands of clones, roughly 80% seen once. Specimen: peripheral blood, collected 44 weeks after starting pembrolizumab. These receptors all stem from an adult with mismatch repair-deficient cancer.

This clone has a handful of counts. This rearrangement joins TRBV7-9 to TRBJ1-1; D is unresolved. Germline V gene sequence: CDR1 SEHNR, CDR2 FQNEAQ (reference sequence). The CDR3 runs 11 residues. Trimming shortened V by 5 bases and J by 7 bases, and 8 bases separated the two germline ends. CDR3 sequence reads: CASSVNYEAFF. For the CDR3, the DNA is TGTGCCAGCAGCGTGAACTATGAAGCTTTCTTT.

The chain combines TRBV7-2 with TRBJ2-3; D possibly matches TRBD1 or TRBD2 (6 bases each). Germline V lookup: CDR1 SGHTA, CDR2 FQGNSA. CDR3 length equals 16 residues. Trimming removed 7 bases from V and 2 bases from J, with 19 bases in between. CDR3: CASNIGGPRPTDTQYF. CDR3 coding DNA: TGTGCCAGCAACATAGGGGGGCCTCGTCCCACAGATACGCAGTATTTT.

The V and J genes are TRBV7-9 and TRBJ2-6, with a weak D call TRBD1 (6 bases). The CDR3 consists of 16 residues. V lost 1 base and J lost 1, with 8 bases in between. Per the germline V gene, CDR1 is SEHNR and CDR2 is FQNEAQ (reference sequence). In DNA form, the CDR3 reads TGTGCCAGCAGCTTAGAAGGGGGATCTGGGGCCAACGTCCTGACTTTC. Protein sequence: CASSLEGGSGANVLTF.

The rearrangement joins TRBV5-6 to TRBJ2-7; 12 bases line up with TRBD2. Germline CDR1 and CDR2: SGHDT and YYEEEE. V lost 5 bases to trimming and J lost 2 bases; unmatched junction nucleotides: 5. The CDR3 totals 15 residues. The CDR3: CASSQLAGGTYEQYF. The CDR3 nucleotides are TGTGCCAGCAGTCAACTAGCGGGGGGAACCTACGAGCAGTACTTC.

This sequence joins TRBV27 and TRBJ1-4; a possible D gene is TRBD1 (6 bases). The CDR3 runs 14 residues. Germline V gene sequence: CDR1 MNHEY, CDR2 SMNVEV (reference sequence). V dropped 3 bases and J dropped 7 bases, with 12 bases sitting between them. CDR3 coding DNA: TGTGCCAGCAGTTTCACGGGGGCGTTTGAAAAACTGTTTTTT. Translating it yields CASSFTGAFEKLFF.

The V call is TRBV5-4, the J call TRBJ2-3; D is possibly TRBD1 or TRBD2 (5 bases each). Trimming shortened V by 3 bases and J by 10 bases, and 21 bases separated the two germline ends. The length of the CDR3 is 15 residues. Germline V gene sequence: CDR1 SGHNT, CDR2 YYREEE (reference sequence). In DNA form, the CDR3 reads TGTGCCAGCAGCTGGGGGAGCGCCGCCGGGAATGCGCAGTATTTT. The encoded protein is CASSWGSAAGNAQYF.

The chain has TRBV5-1 and TRBJ2-5; D may correspond to TRBD1 or TRBD2 (6 bases each). The germline CDR1 and CDR2 sequences are SGHRS and YFSETQ. The CDR3 contains 13 residues. Trimming shortened V by 6 bases and J by 5 bases, and 14 bases separated the two germline ends. CDR3 region: CASKSVGGETQYF. As DNA, the CDR3 is TGCGCCAGCAAATCGGTAGGGGGGGAGACCCAGTACTTC.

This clone was seen only a few times. The chain employs TRBV5-4 and TRBJ2-7; D not certain. V was clipped by 0 bases and J by 1 base, with 17 bases between them. CDR1 is SGHNT, CDR2 YYREEE, per germline (reference sequence). The CDR3 is made up of 17 amino acids. Here the CDR3 reads CASSLGAGLERSYEQYF. DNA of the CDR3: TGTGCCAGCAGCTTGGGGGCTGGTCTTGAGAGGTCCTACGAGCAGTACTTC.

The V gene is TRBV5-6, the J gene TRBJ2-5, with D perhaps TRBD1 (6 bases). The J call could be wrong; TRBJ2-7 is a better fit for the DNA end. This CDR3 spans 15 amino acids. Germline V CDR1 and CDR2: SGHDT, YYEEEE. CDR3 sequence: CASSLGLRGFYEQYF. The CDR3 DNA follows: TGTGCCAGCAGCTTGGGTTTGAGGGGGTTCTACGAGCAGTACTTC.

The chain has TRBV11-3 and TRBJ2-3, with TRBD2 identical over 9 bases. V lost 4 bases to trimming and J lost 2 bases; unmatched junction nucleotides: 4. CDR1 and CDR2 from the germline V gene are SGHNT and YENEEA. The CDR3 has 15 amino acids. CDR3 nucleotides: TGTGCCAGCAGCTCTCGGACTAGCGCCACAGATACGCAGTATTTT. This codes for CASSSRTSATDTQYF.

The J gene is TRBJ2-2, the V gene TRBV6-1; no firm D call. Germline lookup yields CDR1 MNHNS and CDR2 SASEGT. V dropped 4 bases and J dropped 0 bases, with 15 bases sitting between them. The CDR3 is 17 residues long. CDR3 amino acids: CASSGPSSVANTGELFF. The CDR3 coding sequence is TGTGCCAGCAGTGGGCCATCTTCTGTCGCGAACACCGGGGAGCTGTTTTTT.

The table lists this clone with a count of one. This chain connects TRBV5-4 to TRBJ2-5; tentative D call: TRBD2 (5 bases). Germline assignment: CDR1 SGHNT and CDR2 YYREEE (reference sequence). The CDR3 spans 13 residues. Trimming left V 1 base short and J 5 bases short, with 9 bases between. The CDR3 region has the DNA TGTGCCAGCAGCTTGTGGGAGTTGGAGACCCAGTACTTC. Protein sequence: CASSLWELETQYF.

The CDR3 protein is CASSYSGGRAYNEQFF. The CDR3 DNA follows: TGTGCCAGCAGTTACTCTGGCGGGAGGGCCTACAATGAGCAGTTCTTC. J is TRBJ2-1 and V is TRBV6-5; 9 positions match TRBD2. The V gene's germline CDR1 is MNHEY and CDR2 SVGAGI. V lost 0 bases and J lost 2; bases outside the gene matches: 2. This CDR3 spans 16 amino acids.

The gene calls are TRBV10-3 and TRBJ2-1, with TRBD2 matching over 9 bases. The CDR3 contains 16 residues. The junction had 11 bases not matched to a gene; V was cut back by 4 bases and J by 7 bases. CDR1 and CDR2 (germline): ENHRY, SYGVKD. In DNA form, the CDR3 reads TGTGCCATCAGTGCCAGGACTAGCGCCCTAGGTAATGAGCAGTTCTTC. It translates to CAISARTSALGNEQFF.

This clone was picked up one time. The CDR3 sequence: CASSDGQGGYNEQFF. The CDR3 DNA reads as TGTGCCAGCAGTGATGGACAGGGGGGTTACAATGAGCAGTTCTTC. The chain links TRBV6-1 to TRBJ2-1; 10 nucleotides agree with TRBD1. CDR3 size: 15 residues. From germline, CDR1 is MNHNS and CDR2 SASEGT. Losses at the gene ends were 3 bases for V and 4 bases for J; bases not matched to a gene: 3.

This chain links TRBV9 with TRBJ1-3; the match to TRBD1 covers 9 bases. The CDR3 runs 15 residues. Germline V gives CDR1 SGDLS, CDR2 YYNGEE. V lost 4 bases to trimming and J lost 0 bases; unmatched junction nucleotides: 2. CDR3 sequence reads: CASSRTGDSGNTIYF. CDR3 coding DNA: TGTGCCAGCAGCCGGACAGGGGACTCTGGAAACACCATATATTTT.

The V gene is TRBV28, the J gene TRBJ2-2; D is possibly TRBD2 (5 bases). Germline V gene data show CDR1 as MDHEN and CDR2 as SYDVKM. Trimming removed 7 bases from V and 4 bases from J, with 13 bases in between. The CDR3 sequence is 14 residues long. The CDR3 sequence is CASTSPGSTGELFF. The DNA for the CDR3 is TGTGCCAGCACCTCGCCGGGGTCCACCGGGGAGCTGTTTTTT.

The gene calls are TRBV28 and TRBJ1-1, with a possible D match to TRBD1 (5 bases). Germline CDR1 and CDR2: MDHEN and SYDVKM. The CDR3 runs 14 residues. With 6 bases removed from V and 1 base from J, the gap between germline ends came to 12 bases. The CDR3 here is CASRLTGGNTEAFF. The CDR3 nucleotides read TGTGCCAGCAGACTCACGGGGGGGAACACTGAAGCTTTCTTT.

The genes are TRBV28 and TRBJ1-2; 10 bases match TRBD1. J lost 4 bases, V lost 5 bases, and 4 bases had no gene match. In germline, CDR1 is MDHEN, CDR2 SYDVKM. This CDR3 comprises 14 residues. CDR3 sequence: CASSPGQGRYGYTF. The CDR3 DNA follows: TGTGCCAGCAGTCCGGGACAGGGGCGCTATGGCTACACCTTC.

There are a few counts of this clone. The V gene is TRBV12-1, the J gene TRBJ2-7; the table's TRBD2 call for D was not verified on the DNA. TRBV12-1 is marked as a pseudogene. The CDR3 length is 16 residues. The chain's CDR3 is CASSFLAGGPRHEQYF. The CDR3 bases are TGTGCCAGCAGCTTTCTAGCGGGAGGGCCACGGCACGAGCAGTACTTC.

The V call is TRBV19, the J call TRBJ2-2; D possibly corresponds to TRBD2 (5 bases). Germline CDR1 is LNHDA and CDR2 is SQIVND (reference sequence). The V and J ends lost 1 base and 4 bases respectively, with 13 bases between them. This CDR3 has 16 amino acids. This chain's CDR3 is CASSIARTAPTGELFF. The DNA for the CDR3 is TGTGCCAGTAGTATAGCTAGGACTGCACCCACCGGGGAGCTGTTTTTT.

This clone was seen a handful of times. V usage is TRBV18 and J usage is TRBJ1-2, with 9 bases identical to TRBD1. There are 15 residues in the CDR3. The germline V gene encodes CDR1 KGHSH and CDR2 LQKENI. V dropped 1 base and J dropped 5; count of bases not matched to a gene: 5. Here the CDR3 reads CASSPLPGTGYGYTF. The CDR3 DNA follows: TGTGCCAGCTCACCACTCCCGGGGACAGGGTATGGCTACACCTTC.

The J gene is TRBJ2-3, the V gene TRBV4-1; 11 bases line up with TRBD2. The CDR3 sequence is 17 residues long. V lost 2 bases, J lost 4 bases, and 8 bases stayed unmatched. Germline CDR1 and CDR2: MGHRA and YSYEKL. The CDR3 is CASSQTLGLAEADTQYF. In DNA, the CDR3 is TGCGCCAGCAGCCAAACTTTGGGACTAGCGGAGGCAGATACGCAGTATTTT.

The chain couples TRBV7-2 to TRBJ2-2; a possible D gene is TRBD2 (6 bases). The CDR3 runs 16 residues. Trimming took 1 base from V and 5 from J, leaving 14 bases between them. The germline gives CDR1 SGHTA, CDR2 FQGNSA. The CDR3 here is CASSLDVSGPTGELFF. The CDR3 DNA is TGTGCCAGCAGCTTAGATGTTAGCGGACCAACCGGGGAGCTGTTTTTT.

V is TRBV6-1 and J is TRBJ1-5, with 7 bases that match TRBD1. CDR1 is MNHNS and CDR2 is SASEGT in the germline V gene. The ends lost 4 bases at V and 3 bases at J; junction bases unmatched: 9. CDR3 length: 16 residues. CDR3 loop: CASSAYGTVNNQPQHF. The CDR3 nucleotides read TGTGCCAGCAGTGCATACGGGACAGTCAACAATCAGCCCCAGCATTTT.

The chain links TRBV18 to TRBJ2-1; the match to TRBD2 covers 8 bases. V was clipped by 6 bases and J by 5 bases; unmatched bases: 9. This CDR3 region has 15 residues. Germline values: CDR1 KGHSH, CDR2 LQKENI. In DNA form, the CDR3 reads TGTGCCAGCTCCAGTAGCACTAGCGGCAACAATGAGCAGTTCTTC. Its translation is CASSSSTSGNNEQFF.

The chain carries TRBV30 and TRBJ2-7; 7 bases agree with TRBD1. The CDR3 has 15 residues. The germline V gene encodes CDR1 GTSNPN and CDR2 SVGIG (reference sequence). Losses at the gene ends were 0 bases for V and 3 bases for J; bases not matched to a gene: 8. CDR3 sequence: CAWSVRGQKGYEQYF. The DNA for the CDR3 is TGTGCCTGGAGTGTAAGGGGGCAGAAAGGCTACGAGCAGTACTTC.

This sequence joins TRBV19 and TRBJ1-1, with D perhaps TRBD1 (6 bases). Trimming stripped 4 bases from V and 5 bases from J, with 14 bases between. The CDR3 is made up of 14 amino acids. Germline loops: CDR1 LNHDA, CDR2 SQIVND (reference sequence). CDR3 nucleotides: TGTGCCAGTAGTACACAGGGTGTAGGGACTGAAGCTTTCTTT. It encodes CASSTQGVGTEAFF.